The present TCR beta chain was sequenced within a study of blood T cell repertoires in COVID-19 (dated by TCRdb to 2018 to 2020). At the level of the whole study: Samples from collaborators originated in the United States, Italy and Spain and spanned both the acute and convalescent phases of COVID-19. The prospective study material was composed of cDNA or gDNA derived from T cells, B-cell-depleted T cells, or PBMCs. Deeply sampled blood TCRbeta repertoires from subjects exposed to, actively infected with, or recovered from COVID-19 were included in the dataset. The repertoires were released in a freely available public database intended as a resource for research on the immune response to SARS-CoV-2. Samples were obtained from the ongoing ImmuneRACE study (first 160 participants) and from over 1,000 subjects provided by 6 global collaborators. A de-identified subject ID, COVID-19 status, age in years and sex were almost always included in the sample metadata. Where HLA class I and class II types were available, the types were taken from metadata supplied by the sample provider, not from assay-based typing.

On this clone itself: Its antigen specificity is not known. Base qualities are missing; no much larger clone stands one base away.

Its CDR3 holds 15 amino acids, cysteine through phenylalanine. The DNA shown is the 45-base CDR3, in frame from base 1. The V and J ends are trimmed by 0 bases and 6 bases, leaving 15 bases between them. CDR1 SGHDN and CDR2 FVKESK are derived from the germline V gene. The investigation overall reported the following: The amount of clinical and demographic metadata varied by source and participant and was provided uncurated.

The immunoSEQ Assay, a bias-controlled multiplex PCR, was used to amplify TCRbeta CDR3 regions from genomic DNA. The source study handled its data this way. Nucleated cell counts per sample were estimated from amplification of reference gene primers within the assay. Sequence reads were collapsed and filtered to measure the absolute abundance of every unique TCRbeta CDR3 rearrangement. For each sample, productive Simpson clonality was calculated by taking the square root of Simpson's diversity index across productive rearrangements. TCRdb took this table from immuneACCESS and kept in-frame rearrangements with V and J called. Such tables lack part of the clones; where checked against another copy, unresolved V genes explain under half of the gap, and the rest is unexplained. That table is the source of V, J and clone size, and D and trimming were worked out from the DNA. Here the sample has 180,000 or so clones; roughly 87% occur a single time. The leading ten clones occupy 8% to 13% of the sample.

In the prospective study, participants were 18 to 89 years old, resided in about two dozen geographic areas of the United States, and were enrolled through a virtual design. In the prospective study, cohorts were assigned on the basis of participant-reported clinical history obtained from a screening survey and a study questionnaire. For ImmuneRACE Cohort 3, a participant was defined as recovered based on two consecutive negative NP/OP PCR tests, clearance by a healthcare professional, or resolution of symptoms. In the prospective study, mobile phlebotomists collected whole blood, serum and a nasopharyngeal or oropharyngeal swab from each participant. Over a roughly 2-month period, participants in the prospective study had the option of providing additional blood draws and questionnaires. Before DNA extraction, blood samples from the prospective study were shipped at room temperature or frozen.

The clonotype originates from a middle-aged man who had recovered from COVID-19. This sequence uses TRBV14 and TRBJ2-7; 5 matching bases give a weak D call of TRBD2. What was sequenced was PBMCs or T cells enriched from blood (not recorded which). The CDR3 region reads CASSQELRGSSEQYF. The bases read TGTGCCAGCAGCCAAGAACTGAGAGGGAGCTCCGAGCAGTACTTC.